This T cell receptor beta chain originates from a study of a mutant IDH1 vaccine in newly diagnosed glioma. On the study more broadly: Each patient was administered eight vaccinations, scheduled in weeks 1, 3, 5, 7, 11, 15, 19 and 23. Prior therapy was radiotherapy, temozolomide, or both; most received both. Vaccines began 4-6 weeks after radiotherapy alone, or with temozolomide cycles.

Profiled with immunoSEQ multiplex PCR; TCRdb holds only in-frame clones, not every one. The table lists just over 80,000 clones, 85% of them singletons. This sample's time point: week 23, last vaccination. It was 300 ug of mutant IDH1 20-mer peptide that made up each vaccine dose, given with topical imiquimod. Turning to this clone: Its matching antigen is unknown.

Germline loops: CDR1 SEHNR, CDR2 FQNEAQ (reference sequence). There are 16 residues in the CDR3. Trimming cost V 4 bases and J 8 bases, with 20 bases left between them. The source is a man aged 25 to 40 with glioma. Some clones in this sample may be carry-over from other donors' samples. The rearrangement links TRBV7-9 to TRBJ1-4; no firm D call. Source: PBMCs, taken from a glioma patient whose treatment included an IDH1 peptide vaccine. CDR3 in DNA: TGTGCCAGCAGCTCACAAGGTGGGCTTGGTAACGAAAAACTGTTTTTT. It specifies CASSSQGGLGNEKLFF.